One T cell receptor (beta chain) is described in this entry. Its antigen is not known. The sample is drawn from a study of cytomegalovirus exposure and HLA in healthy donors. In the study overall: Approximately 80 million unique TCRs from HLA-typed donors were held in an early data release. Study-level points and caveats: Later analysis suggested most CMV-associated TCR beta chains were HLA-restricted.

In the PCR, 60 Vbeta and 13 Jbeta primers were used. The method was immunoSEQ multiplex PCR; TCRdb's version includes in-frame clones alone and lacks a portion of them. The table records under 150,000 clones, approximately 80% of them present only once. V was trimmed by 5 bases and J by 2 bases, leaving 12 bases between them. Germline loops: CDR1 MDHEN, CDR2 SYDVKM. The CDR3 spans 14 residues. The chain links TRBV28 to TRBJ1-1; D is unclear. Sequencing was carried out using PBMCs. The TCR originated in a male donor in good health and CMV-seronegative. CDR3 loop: CASSTGSQNTEAFF. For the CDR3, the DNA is TGTGCCAGCAGTACGGGGTCCCAAAACACTGAAGCTTTCTTT.